A single sample gave rise to the 8 T cell receptor beta chains below, sequenced in a study of cytotoxic CD8 clonotypes in ibrutinib-treated CLL. The assay was immunoSEQ multiplex PCR, and TCRdb's table has in-frame clones only and misses some. The sample contains some 140,000 clones, 79% of which appear only once. Here the sequenced sample was PBMCs, taken after 12 months of ibrutinib treatment. The source is a human donor with chronic lymphocytic leukemia.

V is TRBV6-6 and J is TRBJ1-4; no reliable D call. The CDR3 contains 15 residues. Trimming removed 0 bases at V and 6 bases at J, with 11 bases between. Germline CDR1 MNHNY, CDR2 SVGAGI (reference sequence). In DNA, the CDR3 is TGTGCCAGCAGTTACTCGATCGCAGGTTATGAAAAACTGTTTTTT. This gives the protein CASSYSIAGYEKLFF.

This clone was seen a handful of times. Other DNA sequences of this sample code for an identical CDR3. This chain joins TRBV27 and TRBJ2-2; 9 bases agree with TRBD2. Germline CDR1 MNHEY, CDR2 SMNVEV (reference sequence). This CDR3 is 16 amino acids long. V trimming: 1 base; J trimming: 2 bases; junction bases outside the gene matches: 2. CDR3 protein: CASSLFSGSNTGELFF. For the CDR3, the DNA is TGTGCCAGCAGTTTATTTAGCGGGAGCAACACCGGGGAGCTGTTTTTT.

This chain links TRBV5-4 with TRBJ2-1; 8 bases match TRBD1. Germline lookup yields CDR1 SGHNT and CDR2 YYREEE (reference sequence). The J segment lost 7 bases and the V segment lost 2 bases, leaving 11 bases of the junction unmatched. The CDR3 covers 16 residues. This CDR3 is CASSLPPGQESNEQFF. CDR3 in DNA: TGTGCCAGCAGCTTACCGCCGGGACAGGAGTCGAATGAGCAGTTCTTC.

This chain uses TRBV7-9 with TRBJ2-5; D ambiguous. The CDR3 covers 14 residues. The germline V gene encodes CDR1 SEHNR and CDR2 FQNEAQ (reference sequence). Deletions cut 5 bases from V and 4 bases from J, with 14 bases between. The CDR3 loop reads CASSHRALGETQYF. CDR3 nucleotide sequence: TGTGCCAGCAGCCATCGTGCGCTGGGAGAGACCCAGTACTTC.

This sequence joins TRBV7-2 and TRBJ2-1; 7 bases align to TRBD1. V lost 0 bases to trimming and J lost 4 bases; unmatched junction nucleotides: 3. The CDR3 is made up of 15 amino acids. Per the germline V gene, CDR1 is SGHTA and CDR2 is FQGNSA. The CDR3 sequence is CASSLAGGLYNEQFF. The CDR3 nucleotides read TGTGCCAGCAGCTTAGCAGGGGGCCTATACAATGAGCAGTTCTTC.

V and J are TRBV7-2 and TRBJ1-1, with D possibly TRBD1 on 6 matching bases. Trimming took 5 bases from V and 0 from J, leaving 13 bases between them. CDR1 and CDR2 (germline): SGHTA, FQGNSA. This CDR3 is built from 15 residues. As DNA, the CDR3 is TGTGCCAGCAGCCTAGGGACACACCTGAACACTGAAGCTTTCTTT. Its protein product is CASSLGTHLNTEAFF.

The rearrangement uses TRBV7-9 and TRBJ2-1; perhaps TRBD1 as D (6 bases). The CDR3 is 15 residues long. V lost 5 bases and J 5 bases, leaving 16 bases between the germline ends. Germline-derived CDR1 and CDR2 are SEHNR and FQNEAQ (reference sequence). As DNA, the CDR3 is TGTGCCAGCAGCCCTCCCGGGACATTAAACAATGAGCAGTTCTTC. This codes for CASSPPGTLNNEQFF.

With respect to this clone: The junction and the germline gene differ at one end; a read error may be behind it. The chain combines TRBV7-7 with TRBJ2-2; D is perhaps TRBD1 (6 bases). This CDR3 is 16 amino acids long. CDR1 is SSHAT, CDR2 FNYEAQ, per germline (reference sequence). The CDR3 DNA reads as TGTGCTAGCAGCTTAGCGAGGGGACATAACACCGGGGAGCTGTTTTTT. Its protein product is CASSLARGHNTGELFF.